The 8 T cell receptor beta chains given below trace back to one sample, sequenced in a study of blood T cell repertoires in COVID-19. Measured with immunoSEQ multiplex PCR; TCRdb has only the in-frame clones, and not every one. Of 200,000 to 250,000 clones listed, roughly 80% were seen once; the top ten hold 4.8%. The sequenced material came from PBMCs or T cells enriched from blood (not recorded which). The receptors shown here come from a woman aged 45 to 65 who had been exposed to COVID-19.

At least ten counts were recorded for this clone. The chain couples TRBV19 to TRBJ1-6; maybe TRBD1 (5 bases). Per the germline V gene, CDR1 is LNHDA and CDR2 is SQIVND (reference sequence). This CDR3 has 14 residues. V lost 5 bases and J 5 bases, leaving 10 bases between the germline ends. The CDR3 protein is CASSSAGHNSPLHF. The CDR3 DNA follows: TGTGCCAGTAGTTCGGCGGGACATAATTCACCCCTCCACTTT.

Only one count was recorded for this clone. V usage is TRBV11-2 and J usage is TRBJ2-1, with TRBD2 matching 8 bases. Losses at the gene ends were 4 bases for V and 9 bases for J; bases not matched to a gene: 2. The CDR3 has 12 residues. Germline V gives CDR1 SGHAT, CDR2 FQNNGV. The CDR3 nucleotides read TGTGCCAGCAGCTCCGGGGGGGGTGAGCAGTTCTTC. It translates to CASSSGGGEQFF.

Written as DNA, the CDR3 is TGTGCCAGCAGTTACTCTCCGGGGGCTGGAAACACCATATATTTT. It encodes CASSYSPGAGNTIYF. V gene TRBV6-5 combines with J gene TRBJ1-3; tentative D call: TRBD1 (5 bases). Germline lookup yields CDR1 MNHEY and CDR2 SVGAGI. There are 15 residues in the CDR3. The V gene lost 0 bases and the J gene lost 2 bases, with 8 bases spanning the gap.

The CDR3 bases are TGCGCCAGCAGCTATAGCGGGGGGGCGAGCACCGGGGAGCTGTTTTTT. It translates to CASSYSGGASTGELFF. This sequence joins TRBV5-1 and TRBJ2-2, with 11 nucleotides matching TRBD2. V shed 3 bases, J shed 4 bases, and the junction held 5 bases outside the gene matches. Germline CDR1 and CDR2: SGHRS and YFSETQ. The CDR3 contains 16 residues. Full variable domain (remainder filled in from reference TRBV5-1 and TRBJ2-2): KAGVTQTPRYLIKTRGQQVTLSCSPISGHRSVSWYQQTPGQGLQFLFEYFSETQRNKGNFPGRFSGRQFSNSRSEMNVSTLELGDSALYLCASSYSGGASTGELFFGEGSRLTVL.

This rearrangement joins TRBV12-3 or TRBV12-4 to TRBJ1-1, with D perhaps matching TRBD1 (5 bases). The ends were cut back, 0 bases at V and 6 bases at J, with 8 bases in the middle. This CDR3 has 13 residues. The CDR3 region has the DNA TGTGCCAGCAGTTTAGCTGGGGCCCCTGAAGCTTTCTTT. Amino acids: CASSLAGAPEAFF.

The gene calls are TRBV7-9 and TRBJ2-3; D is perhaps TRBD1 (7 bases). CDR3 length: 14 residues. The germline CDR1 and CDR2 sequences are SEHNR and FQNEAQ (reference sequence). Trimming stripped 5 bases from V and 5 bases from J, with 14 bases between. The CDR3 is CASSQGGHRDTQYF. The DNA of the CDR3 is TGTGCCAGCAGCCAGGGGGGACACAGAGATACGCAGTATTTT.

V usage is TRBV12-3 or TRBV12-4 and J usage is TRBJ1-2, with D unresolved. This CDR3 contains 13 residues. The germline V and J ends were trimmed by 3 bases and 4 bases, with 9 bases remaining between them. For the CDR3, the DNA is TGTGCCAGCAGTTTCGCAGGCTTCTATGGCTACACCTTC. It is translated as CASSFAGFYGYTF.

This chain connects TRBV29-1 to TRBJ1-4; the D is unclear. Trimming took off 6 bases at V and 4 bases at J, with 6 bases between the two ends. Looked up from germline, CDR1 is SQVTM and CDR2 is ANQGSEA. CDR3 length equals 11 residues. CDR3 in amino acids: CSVRDNEKLFF. CDR3 sequence (DNA): TGCAGCGTGAGGGATAATGAAAAACTGTTTTTT.